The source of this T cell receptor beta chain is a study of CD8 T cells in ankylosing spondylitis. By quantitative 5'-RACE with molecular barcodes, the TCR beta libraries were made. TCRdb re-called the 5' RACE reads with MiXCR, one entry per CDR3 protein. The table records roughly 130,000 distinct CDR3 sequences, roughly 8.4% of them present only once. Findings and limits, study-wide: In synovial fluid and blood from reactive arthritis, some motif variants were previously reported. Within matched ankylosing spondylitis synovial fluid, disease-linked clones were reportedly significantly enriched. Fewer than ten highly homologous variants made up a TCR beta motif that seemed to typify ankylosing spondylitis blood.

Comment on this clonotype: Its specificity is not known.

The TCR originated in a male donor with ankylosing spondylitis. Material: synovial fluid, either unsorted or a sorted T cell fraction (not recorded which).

CDR3 residues: CASSLTEGLAIGYTF. Here the CDR3 DNA reads TGTGCCAGCAGTTTGACAGAGGGTCTTGCGATTGGCTACACCTTC. The J gene is TRBJ1-2, the V gene TRBV28; D is perhaps TRBD1 (5 bases). The CDR3 spans 15 residues. The germline gives CDR1 MDHEN, CDR2 SYDVKM. The V end was cut by 3 bases, the J end by 7 bases, with 18 bases between.